These 19 T cell receptor beta chains came from one sample sequenced in a study of human T cells and chemical hapten exposure. The time point denotes: patch test 2, 6 weeks after DPC sensitization. The treatment was: therapeutic diphenylcyclopropenone sensitization with weekly scalp DPC. One entry per CDR3 protein results from TCRdb running MiXCR on the RACE reads. The sample yields approximately 95,000 distinct CDR3 sequences, roughly 10% seen once. This specimen consisted of whole blood, obtained in connection with sensitization to the hapten diphenylcyclopropenone (DPC). The receptor source for this set is a woman in her 40s with alopecia areata. Some clones in this sample may be carry-over from other donors' samples.

This clonotype was counted ten times or more. This sequence joins TRBV6-2 or TRBV6-3 and TRBJ2-7; TRBD1 might be the D (6 bases). The CDR3 is 12 amino acids. V lost 6 bases and J 2 bases, leaving 8 bases between the germline ends. The germline V gene has CDR1 MNHEY and CDR2 SVGEGT. The DNA for the CDR3 is TGTGCCAGCAGCAGGGGACCCTACGAGCAGTACTTC. As protein: CASSRGPYEQYF.

This clonotype appeared a few times. The genes are TRBV30 and TRBJ2-2; TRBD2 matches 12 bases. After removal of 5 bases from V and 6 bases from J, the junction contained 4 bases not matched to a gene. The CDR3 covers 14 residues. The germline V gene has CDR1 GTSNPN and CDR2 SVGIG (reference sequence). This chain's CDR3 is CAWRLAGVSGELFF. CDR3 in DNA: TGTGCCTGGCGACTAGCGGGAGTGTCCGGGGAGCTGTTTTTT.

This clonotype was counted between two and nine times. This rearrangement joins TRBV6-1 to TRBJ1-2; 7 bases match TRBD1. The V gene end was trimmed by 6 bases and the J gene end by 1 base; junction bases not matched to a gene: 5. The V gene's germline CDR1 is MNHNS and CDR2 SASEGT. This CDR3 has 14 residues. The CDR3 loop reads CASRGQSNNYGYTF. CDR3 bases: TGTGCCAGCAGGGGACAGAGCAATAACTATGGCTACACCTTC.

This clonotype was observed at least ten times. This chain uses TRBV27 with TRBJ2-1, with 15 positions matching TRBD2. Germline trimming cut 8 bases from V and 1 base from J; bases unmatched to any gene: 21. CDR1 is MNHEY, CDR2 SMNVEV, per germline (reference sequence). The CDR3 spans 22 residues. The CDR3 DNA follows: TGTGCCAGCCTCTCCTGGTCGGCGTGGACTAGCGGGGGGGCCGGTTCCTACAATGAGCAGTTCTTC. It yields the protein CASLSWSAWTSGGAGSYNEQFF.

This clonotype has a count of ten or more. This chain links TRBV5-8 with TRBJ2-5, with TRBD1 matching over 10 bases. Per the germline V gene, CDR1 is SGHTS and CDR2 is YDEGEE. The CDR3 covers 16 residues. Trimming cost V 6 bases and J 5 bases; bases outside gene matches: 13. CDR3: CASTLPGQGTQETQYF. The CDR3 DNA is TGTGCCAGCACCCTTCCGGGACAGGGGACTCAGGAGACCCAGTACTTC.

CDR3 region: CASSRGTDTQYF. The CDR3 nucleotides read TGTGCCAGCAGTCGGGGCACAGATACGCAGTATTTT. The J gene is TRBJ2-3, the V gene TRBV12-3 or TRBV12-4; no definite D call. V lost 5 bases and J 1 base, leaving 4 bases between the germline ends. CDR3 length: 12 residues.

This clonotype was seen more than once but under ten times. The V and J genes are TRBV3-1 and TRBJ2-7; 7 positions match TRBD1. This CDR3 spans 15 amino acids. CDR1 is LGHDT, CDR2 YNNKEL, per germline (reference sequence). Trimming removed 1 base from V and 2 bases from J; junction bases left unmatched: 5. CDR3 sequence (DNA): TGTGCCAGCAGCCAAGGGACAGGAATGACCTACGAGCAGTACTTC. Residues: CASSQGTGMTYEQYF.

The rearrangement joins TRBV7-9 to TRBJ2-1; no definite D call. This CDR3 contains 17 residues. Germline V gene sequence: CDR1 SEHNR, CDR2 FQNEAQ (reference sequence). The germline V and J ends were trimmed by 4 bases and 0 bases, with 16 bases remaining between them. The CDR3 here is CASSSPRRSSSYNEQFF. Here the CDR3 DNA reads TGTGCCAGCAGCTCCCCCCGCAGGTCAAGCTCCTACAATGAGCAGTTCTTC.

This clonotype was detected ten times or more. The chain carries TRBV29-1 and TRBJ2-7, with D perhaps matching TRBD2 (5 bases). V gave up 6 bases and J gave up 7 bases, with 16 bases separating them. The germline V gene encodes CDR1 SQVTM and CDR2 ANQGSEA. CDR3 length: 12 residues. The CDR3, as DNA: TGCAGCGTAGGAGAAGGGTCGGGAGAGCAGTACTTC. It specifies CSVGEGSGEQYF.

This clonotype was found many times. CDR3 DNA sequence: TGTGCCAGCAGCCCCTCGGAGACCCAGTACTTC. Encoded protein: CASSPSETQYF. The gene calls are TRBV11-2 and TRBJ2-5; D not certain. Germline V gene lookup returns CDR1 SGHAT and CDR2 FQNNGV. Between the trimmed V and J ends, which lost 5 bases and 5 bases, there was a span of 6 bases. CDR3 size: 11 residues.

This clonotype was seen a handful of times. V usage is TRBV7-2 and J usage is TRBJ2-5, with D possibly matching TRBD1 (5 bases). Trimming stripped 0 bases from V and 0 bases from J, with 11 bases between. CDR1 and CDR2 from the germline V gene are SGHTA and FQGNSA. The CDR3 loop spans 16 amino acids. CDR3 sequence: CASSLAHSRDQETQYF. In DNA, the CDR3 is TGTGCCAGCAGCTTAGCCCATAGCAGGGACCAAGAGACCCAGTACTTC.

This clonotype was seen only a few times. The rearrangement links TRBV2 to TRBJ2-2, with 9 bases that match TRBD2. The CDR3 covers 16 residues. After removal of 6 bases from V and 1 base from J, the junction contained 6 bases not matched to a gene. Looked up from germline, CDR1 is SNHLY and CDR2 is FYNNEI. This CDR3 reads CASRRSGRLNTGELFF. CDR3 nucleotides: TGTGCCAGCAGACGAAGCGGGAGGCTGAACACCGGGGAGCTGTTTTTT.

This clonotype was observed at least ten times. The chain links TRBV5-1 to TRBJ2-1, with 10 bases identical to TRBD2. The germline V gene has CDR1 SGHRS and CDR2 YFSETQ. The CDR3 spans 15 residues. J lost 6 bases, V lost 4 bases, and 7 bases had no gene match. CDR3 sequence (DNA): TGCGCCAGCAGCGTATTAGCGGGAGGCCCCAATGAGCAGTTCTTC. This encodes CASSVLAGGPNEQFF.

A few counts support this clonotype. J is TRBJ1-2 and V is TRBV20-1; D gene uncertain. The ends were cut back, 5 bases at V and 0 bases at J, with 10 bases in the middle. The CDR3 spans 13 residues. Germline lookup yields CDR1 DFQATT and CDR2 SNEGSKA (reference sequence). CDR3 protein: CSALLPANYGYTF. DNA for the CDR3: TGCAGTGCTCTTCTTCCGGCTAACTATGGCTACACCTTC.

This clonotype was detected a few times. This rearrangement joins TRBV3-1 to TRBJ2-5, with no clear D. Trimming took off 0 bases at V and 0 bases at J, with 11 bases between the two ends. The CDR3 spans 16 residues. Germline V CDR1 and CDR2: LGHDT, YNNKEL (reference sequence). In DNA form, the CDR3 reads TGTGCCAGCAGCCAAGAACGGATACTGTACCAAGAGACCCAGTACTTC. Its translation: CASSQERILYQETQYF.

The chain recombines TRBV29-1 with TRBJ2-1, with 11 bases fitting TRBD1. Trimming removed 7 bases from V and 1 base from J; junction bases left unmatched: 6. CDR1 and CDR2 from the germline V gene are SQVTM and ANQGSEA. CDR3 size: 15 residues. The CDR3 sequence is CSAGQGAISYNEQFF. The CDR3 coding sequence is TGCAGCGCTGGACAGGGGGCGATATCCTACAATGAGCAGTTCTTC.

In its sample, this clonotype was seen many times. The chain recombines TRBV20-1 with TRBJ1-6, with D uncertain. This CDR3 is 16 amino acids long. The V gene lost 5 bases and the J gene lost 8 bases, with 22 bases spanning the gap. Germline V CDR1 and CDR2: DFQATT, SNEGSKA (reference sequence). The CDR3, as DNA: TGCAGTGCTCTCGGTCCCCTGCTGGGTTTTGATTCACCCCTCCACTTT. It encodes CSALGPLLGFDSPLHF.

This clonotype was seen many times. This sequence joins TRBV12-3 or TRBV12-4 and TRBJ1-4; no firm D call. The ends were cut back, 5 bases at V and 8 bases at J, with 12 bases in the middle. The CDR3 length is 13 residues. CDR3 in amino acids: CASSLDMGEKLFF. In DNA, the CDR3 is TGTGCCAGCAGTCTTGACATGGGAGAAAAACTGTTTTTT.

The chain is built from TRBV29-1 and TRBJ2-1, with 9 bases lining up with TRBD2. The V segment lost 1 base and the J segment 4 bases; nucleotides outside the gene matches: 5. Germline V gene data show CDR1 as SQVTM and CDR2 as ANQGSEA. The CDR3 covers 15 residues. In DNA, the CDR3 is TGCAGCGTTGAAGCTGGTAGCGGGGGTTACAATGAGCAGTTCTTC. Translation: CSVEAGSGGYNEQFF.